This T cell receptor (beta chain) was retrieved from a study of shared clonotypes between healthy human individuals. Overall study findings and caveats: Sorted-subset sequencing, rarefaction showed, was incomplete despite large depth. In this cohort, only blood was sampled, and tissue repertoires likely differ.

A split of CD4+ cells into CD45RA+ naive and CD45RA-negative memory subsets was performed. TCRdb keeps only in-frame clones here, not all; method: immunoSEQ multiplex PCR. The sample lists around 1,000,000 clones; approximately 80% were seen once. In this sample, this clone turned up a few times. The antigen remains undetermined. Looked up from germline, CDR1 is SSHAT and CDR2 is FNYEAQ (reference sequence). The CDR3 has 13 residues. The V and J ends lost 3 bases and 4 bases respectively, with 6 bases between them. Material: memory CD4+ T cells from PBMCs. Regarding subset: CD45RA-negative fraction. J is TRBJ2-2 and V is TRBV7-7; D possibly corresponds to TRBD1 (6 bases). The sequence came from a man in his late teens or twenties in good health. Some clones in this sample may be carry-over from other donors' samples. The CDR3: CASSFRGTGELFF. CDR3 coding DNA: TGTGCCAGCAGCTTCAGGGGCACCGGGGAGCTGTTTTTT.